This note documents a single TCR beta chain sequence. The TCRbeta library was prepared with unique molecular identifiers. Each CDR3 protein is one row after TCRdb ran MiXCR on the PCR reads. Of hundreds of thousands of distinct CDR3 sequences listed, 15% to 20% are singletons. The ends were cut back, 2 bases at V and 0 bases at J, with 18 bases in the middle. Germline V lookup: CDR1 SGHAT, CDR2 FQDESV (reference sequence). The CDR3 length is 18 residues. These data come from a study of T-cell reconstitution after alpha-beta-depleted transplantation in children. The sample here was PBMCs, mostly from graft donor cells, taken 360 days after TCRalphabeta/CD19-depleted stem cell transplant. The source is a male patient between 2 and 10 years old who had a stem cell transplant for acute lymphoblastic leukemia, so the T cells may come from the graft donor. The chain employs TRBV11-1 and TRBJ2-3; D is uncertain. For the CDR3, the DNA is TGTGCCAGCAGCTTATTCCGTGTTTCTGGTTATAGCACAGATACGCAGTATTTT. Protein sequence: CASSLFRVSGYSTDTQYF.